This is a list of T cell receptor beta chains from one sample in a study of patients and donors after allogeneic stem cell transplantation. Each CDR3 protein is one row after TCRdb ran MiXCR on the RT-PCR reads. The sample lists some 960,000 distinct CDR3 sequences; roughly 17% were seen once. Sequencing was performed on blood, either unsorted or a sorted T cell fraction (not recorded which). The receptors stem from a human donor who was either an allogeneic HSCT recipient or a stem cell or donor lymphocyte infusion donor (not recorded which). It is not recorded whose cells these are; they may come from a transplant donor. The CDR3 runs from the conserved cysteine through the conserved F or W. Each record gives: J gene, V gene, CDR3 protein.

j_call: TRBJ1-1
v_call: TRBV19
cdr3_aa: CAKGITEAFF

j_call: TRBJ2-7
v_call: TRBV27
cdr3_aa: CASSLMRDREHEQYF

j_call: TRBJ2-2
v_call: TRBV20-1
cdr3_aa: CSARLRGGVTGELFF

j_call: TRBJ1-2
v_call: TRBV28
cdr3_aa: CASSRRQGYGYTF

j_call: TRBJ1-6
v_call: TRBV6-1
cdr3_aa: CASSRSGPYNSPLHF

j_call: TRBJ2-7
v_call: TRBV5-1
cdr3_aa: CASNRDKPYEQYF

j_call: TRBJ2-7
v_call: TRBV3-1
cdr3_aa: CASSHERLQYF

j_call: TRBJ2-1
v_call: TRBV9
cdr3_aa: CASSVAQSGRAYNEQFF

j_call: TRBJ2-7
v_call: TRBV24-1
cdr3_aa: CATSDSRASSYEQYF

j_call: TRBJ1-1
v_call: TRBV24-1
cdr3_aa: CATSVQGGEAFF

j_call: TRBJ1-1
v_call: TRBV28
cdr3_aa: CASTEGGFMNTEAFF

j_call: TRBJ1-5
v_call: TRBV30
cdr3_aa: CAWSVVQSNQPQHF

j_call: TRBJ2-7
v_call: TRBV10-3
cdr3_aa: CAIKGQGVYEQYF

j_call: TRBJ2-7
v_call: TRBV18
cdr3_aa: CASSPGTLSYEQYF

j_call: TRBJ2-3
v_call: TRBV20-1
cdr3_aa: CSASLTSRTDTQYF

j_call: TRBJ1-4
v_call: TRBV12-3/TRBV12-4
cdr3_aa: CASTRVGKLFF

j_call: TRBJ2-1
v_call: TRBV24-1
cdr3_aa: CATSDSSGEIYNEQFF

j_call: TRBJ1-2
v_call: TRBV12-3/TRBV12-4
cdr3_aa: CASSSPPGEPNYGYTF

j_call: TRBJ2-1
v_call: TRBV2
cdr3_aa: CASIVQGSVYNEQFF

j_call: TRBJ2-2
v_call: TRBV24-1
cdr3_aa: CATSQTGGTGELFF

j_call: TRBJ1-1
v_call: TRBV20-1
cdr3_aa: CSARTGASNTEAFF

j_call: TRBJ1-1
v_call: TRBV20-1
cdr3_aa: CSARDHATGITEAFF

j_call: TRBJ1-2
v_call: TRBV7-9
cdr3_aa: CASSLNPDRVHGYTF

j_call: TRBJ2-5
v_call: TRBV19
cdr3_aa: CASTEGAEEETQYF

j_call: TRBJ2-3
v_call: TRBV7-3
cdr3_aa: CASSPRGAGTTDTQYF

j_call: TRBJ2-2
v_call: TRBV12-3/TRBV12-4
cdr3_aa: CASSLFTDSGGELFF

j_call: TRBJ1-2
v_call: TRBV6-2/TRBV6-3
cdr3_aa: CASSYEPMGRTDRNNYGYTF

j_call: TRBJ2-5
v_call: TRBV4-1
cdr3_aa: CASSQDSAQETQYF

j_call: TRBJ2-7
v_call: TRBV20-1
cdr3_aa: CSASGRGVNEQYF

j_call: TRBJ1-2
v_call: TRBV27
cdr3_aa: CASSQRQGASYGYTF

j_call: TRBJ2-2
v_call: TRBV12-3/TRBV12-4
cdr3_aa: CASSPLPSGLRDTGELFF

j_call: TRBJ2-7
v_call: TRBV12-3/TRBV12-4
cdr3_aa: CASSWGLSGVLYEQYF

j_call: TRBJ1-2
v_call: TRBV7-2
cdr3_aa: CASSLANGRNYGYTF

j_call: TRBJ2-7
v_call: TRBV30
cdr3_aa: CAWGTADYEQYF

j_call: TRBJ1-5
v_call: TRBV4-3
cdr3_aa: CASSQDVGSNQPQHF

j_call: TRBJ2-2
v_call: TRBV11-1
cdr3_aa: CASSANLGVTTGELFF

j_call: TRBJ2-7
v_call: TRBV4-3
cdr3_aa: CASSPGTGGGYEQYF

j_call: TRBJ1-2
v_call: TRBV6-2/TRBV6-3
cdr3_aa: CASGQGGGYTF

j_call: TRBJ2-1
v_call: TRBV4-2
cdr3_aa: CASSQDRINEQFF